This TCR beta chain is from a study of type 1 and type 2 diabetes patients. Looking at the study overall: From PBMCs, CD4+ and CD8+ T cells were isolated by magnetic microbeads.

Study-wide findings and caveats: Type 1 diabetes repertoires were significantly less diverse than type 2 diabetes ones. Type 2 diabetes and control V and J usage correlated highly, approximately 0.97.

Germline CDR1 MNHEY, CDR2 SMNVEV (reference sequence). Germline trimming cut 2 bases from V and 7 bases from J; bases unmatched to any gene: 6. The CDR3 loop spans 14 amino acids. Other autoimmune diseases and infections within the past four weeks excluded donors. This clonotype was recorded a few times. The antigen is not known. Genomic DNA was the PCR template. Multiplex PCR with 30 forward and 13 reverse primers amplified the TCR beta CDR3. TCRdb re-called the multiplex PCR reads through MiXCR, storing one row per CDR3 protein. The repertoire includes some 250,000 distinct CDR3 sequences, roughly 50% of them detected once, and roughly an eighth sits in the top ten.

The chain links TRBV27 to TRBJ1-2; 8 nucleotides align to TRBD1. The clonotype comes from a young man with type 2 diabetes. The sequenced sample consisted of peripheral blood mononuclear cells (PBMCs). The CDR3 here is CASSLGGQGAGYTF. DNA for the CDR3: TGTGCCAGCAGTTTAGGGGGGCAGGGGGCTGGCTACACCTTC.